This passage covers 22 T cell receptor beta chains from one sample sequenced in a study of blood T cell repertoires in COVID-19 (dated by TCRdb to the early 2020s). The library was built by means of the immunoSEQ multiplex PCR assay. This is the immuneACCESS table as TCRdb keeps it, with only in-frame sequences that have V and J called. A part of the clones is gone; compared with another copy, unresolved V genes explain less than half, and the rest is unexplained. The sample table lists some 76,000 clones, around nine tenths of them with a count of one. The biggest ten clones account for 11% of the sample. Sequencing was carried out using peripheral blood. These receptor sequences come from a young woman with acute or convalescent COVID-19.

The chain links TRBV18 to TRBJ1-6; possible D gene TRBD1, 5 bases. Trimming left V 1 base short and J 8 bases short, with 12 bases between. The germline V gene has CDR1 KGHSH and CDR2 LQKENI. There are 15 residues in the CDR3. CDR3 region: CASSPQAGLDSPLHF. The DNA for the CDR3 is TGTGCCAGCTCACCACAAGCAGGGCTTGATTCACCCCTCCACTTT.

The genes are TRBV18 and TRBJ1-4, with 8 bases aligning to TRBD1. With 3 bases clipped from V and 1 base from J, the junction kept 10 bases outside the gene matches. The CDR3 length is 18 residues. Germline CDR1 and CDR2: KGHSH and LQKENI. CDR3 nucleotides: TGTGCCAGCTCACCTAGGACAGGGACACCAGAAACTAATGAAAAACTGTTTTTT. Its protein product is CASSPRTGTPETNEKLFF.

By sample fraction, this clone is medium-sized (0.01 to 0.1%). The genes are TRBV6-5 and TRBJ2-7; weak D call: TRBD2 (6 bases). The V end lost 0 bases, the J end lost 3 bases, and 6 bases lay between the germline ends. The CDR3 totals 13 residues. Germline loops: CDR1 MNHEY, CDR2 SVGAGI. CDR3 nucleotide sequence: TGTGCCAGCAGTTACTCGGAGGGCTACGAGCAGTACTTC. This gives the protein CASSYSEGYEQYF.

The rearrangement joins TRBV5-4 to TRBJ1-1; D might be TRBD1 (6 bases). This CDR3 has 13 amino acids. Looked up from germline, CDR1 is SGHNT and CDR2 is YYREEE (reference sequence). Trimming left V 2 bases short and J 6 bases short, with 11 bases between. CDR3 bases: TGTGCCAGCAGCTTCGCAGGGGTCTCTGAAGCTTTCTTT. Protein: CASSFAGVSEAFF. Using reference TRBV5-4 and TRBJ1-1 for the parts outside the CDR3, the full variable domain is ETGVTQSPTHLIKTRGQQVTLRCSSQSGHNTVSWYQQALGQGPQFIFQYYREEENGRGNFPPRFSGLQFPNYSSELNVNALELDDSALYLCASSFAGVSEAFFGQGTRLTVV.

V gene TRBV7-8 combines with J gene TRBJ2-3, with TRBD2 as a possible D gene (6 bases). V was pared by 3 bases and J by 6 bases, with 13 bases between. The CDR3 loop spans 14 amino acids. Germline V gives CDR1 SGHVS, CDR2 FQNEAQ. The CDR3 DNA is TGTGCCAGCAGCTTTGAACTAGCCGCCGATACGCAGTATTTT. Amino acid sequence: CASSFELAADTQYF.

This sequence joins TRBV7-2 and TRBJ2-3; TRBD2 matches 12 bases. The CDR3 covers 15 residues. CDR1 and CDR2 (germline): SGHTA, FQGNSA. Unmatched junction bases numbered 8, after V lost 7 bases and J lost 6 bases. CDR3 DNA: TGTGCCAGCACCCTTACTAGCGGGAGGTTCGATACGCAGTATTTT. This sequence encodes CASTLTSGRFDTQYF.

The chain couples TRBV6-5 to TRBJ1-1; D unresolved. This CDR3 is 14 amino acids long. The V end was cut by 6 bases, the J end by 0 bases, with 11 bases between. CDR1 is MNHEY and CDR2 is SVGAGI in the germline V gene. The CDR3 sequence is CASSNITLNTEAFF. CDR3 DNA sequence: TGTGCCAGCAGCAATATTACACTGAACACTGAAGCTTTCTTT.

A single count supports this clone. The chain recombines TRBV3-1 (or the pseudogene TRBV3-2) with TRBJ1-5; possibly TRBD1 for D (5 bases). This CDR3 contains 16 residues. The germline gives CDR1 LGHDT, CDR2 YNNKEL (reference sequence). V lost 1 base to trimming and J lost 6 bases, with 16 bases between them. The CDR3 DNA is TGTGCCAGCAGCCAAGGATTCCAGGGTGGGGCTCAGCCCCAGCATTTT. This encodes CASSQGFQGGAQPQHF.

This rearrangement joins TRBV30 to TRBJ2-7, with a possible D match to TRBD1 (5 bases). In germline, CDR1 is GTSNPN, CDR2 SVGIG (reference sequence). Between the trimmed V and J ends, which lost 2 bases and 0 bases, there was a span of 14 bases. The CDR3 has 15 residues. The CDR3 bases are TGTGCCTGGAGTCCAGGGTTGGCCTTCTCCTACGAGCAGTACTTC. Amino acids: CAWSPGLAFSYEQYF.

V and J are TRBV5-1 and TRBJ2-2; unclear D gene. Between the trimmed V and J ends, which lost 4 bases and 8 bases, there was a span of 15 bases. Per germline, CDR1 SGHRS and CDR2 YFSETQ. This CDR3 has 14 amino acids. CDR3 amino acids: CASSDWFSAGELFF. As DNA, the CDR3 is TGCGCCAGCAGCGACTGGTTTTCTGCAGGGGAGCTGTTTTTT.

The chain combines TRBV7-6 with TRBJ2-1, with D possibly being TRBD1 (6 bases). Germline CDR1 and CDR2: SGHVS and FNYEAQ. Trimming pared 6 bases from V and 8 bases from J, leaving 14 bases between. The CDR3 totals 13 residues. The CDR3 loop reads CASSLARGDEQFF. Here the CDR3 DNA reads TGTGCCAGCAGTCTAGCCAGGGGCGATGAGCAGTTCTTC. Full variable domain (rest looked up from reference TRBV7-6 and TRBJ2-1): GAGVSQSPRYKVTKRGQDVALRCDPISGHVSLYWYRQALGQGPEFLTYFNYEAQQDKSGLPNDRFSAERPEGSISTLTIQRTEQRDSAMYRCASSLARGDEQFFGPGTRLTVL.

This rearrangement joins TRBV11-2 to TRBJ2-3; the match to TRBD2 covers 9 bases. The junction had 5 bases not matched to a gene; V was cut back by 6 bases and J by 10 bases. Germline values: CDR1 SGHAT, CDR2 FQNNGV. This CDR3 has 12 residues. The CDR3 DNA reads as TGTGCCAGCAGACACAGCGGGGGGTCGCAGTATTTT. It is translated as CASRHSGGSQYF.

This rearrangement joins TRBV7-9 to TRBJ2-3; 7 bases align to TRBD2. With 5 bases clipped from V and 2 bases from J, the junction kept 7 bases outside the gene matches. The germline CDR1 and CDR2 sequences are SEHNR and FQNEAQ (reference sequence). The CDR3 is 15 amino acids. This CDR3 is CASSQTGGPTDTQYF. CDR3 DNA: TGTGCCAGCAGCCAAACGGGAGGTCCCACAGATACGCAGTATTTT.

The DNA for the CDR3 is TGTGCCAGCAGTTTTACAGGGAGCATGGACGAGCAGTACTTC. The encoded protein is CASSFTGSMDEQYF. V gene TRBV27 combines with J gene TRBJ2-7, with a weak D call TRBD1 (6 bases). CDR1 and CDR2 (germline): MNHEY, SMNVEV (reference sequence). The CDR3 sequence is 14 residues long. Trimming pared 3 bases from V and 5 bases from J, leaving 14 bases between.

The J gene is TRBJ1-5, the V gene TRBV28; D possibly corresponds to TRBD1 (5 bases). Trimming pared 5 bases from V and 3 bases from J, leaving 11 bases between. From germline, CDR1 is MDHEN and CDR2 SYDVKM. The CDR3 contains 14 residues. CDR3 nucleotide sequence: TGTGCCAGCAGTCGTCGACAGAACAATCAGCCCCAGCATTTT. It specifies CASSRRQNNQPQHF.

This clone was seen just once. V is TRBV28 and J is TRBJ2-3, with a possible D match to TRBD2 (7 bases). CDR1 and CDR2 from the germline V gene are MDHEN and SYDVKM. The ends were cut back, 1 base at V and 8 bases at J, with 25 bases in the middle. The CDR3 loop spans 18 amino acids. For the CDR3, the DNA is TGTGCCAGCAGTTTATACGGGGCGGGGGCGCAGATGATGGGTACGCAGTATTTT. The encoded protein is CASSLYGAGAQMMGTQYF.

The chain recombines TRBV4-1 with TRBJ1-3; tentative D call: TRBD1 (5 bases). This CDR3 has 16 amino acids. Germline V gene lookup returns CDR1 MGHRA and CDR2 YSYEKL. The V end lost 1 base, the J end lost 0 bases, and 10 bases lay between the germline ends. CDR3 in DNA: TGCGCCAGCAGCCAAGGACAGCCCCTCTCTGGAAACACCATATATTTT. Encoded protein: CASSQGQPLSGNTIYF.

This rearrangement joins TRBV7-2 to TRBJ2-3, with a weak D call TRBD2 (5 bases). Trimming removed 1 base at V and 6 bases at J, with 11 bases between. The CDR3 totals 14 residues. Germline loops: CDR1 SGHTA, CDR2 FQGNSA. The CDR3 sequence is CASSLGLASDTQYF. The CDR3 DNA reads as TGTGCCAGCAGCTTAGGCCTAGCATCCGATACGCAGTATTTT.

This clone was recorded only once. CDR3 loop: CAISDSGYGGYTF. CDR3 bases: TGTGCCATCAGTGATTCAGGGTATGGTGGCTACACCTTC. The V and J genes are TRBV10-3 and TRBJ1-2, with a tentative D call TRBD1 (5 bases). Germline CDR1 ENHRY, CDR2 SYGVKD. Trimming removed 3 bases from V and 7 bases from J, with 12 bases in between. The CDR3 covers 13 residues.

V usage is TRBV11-2 and J usage is TRBJ2-3; possible D gene TRBD1, 5 bases. V was pared by 1 base and J by 5 bases, with 16 bases between. The CDR3 spans 16 residues. The germline gives CDR1 SGHAT, CDR2 FQNNGV. The chain's CDR3 is CASSLVPTVLRDTQYF. CDR3 nucleotide sequence: TGTGCCAGCAGCTTAGTGCCGACAGTATTAAGAGATACGCAGTATTTT.

This rearrangement joins TRBV5-4 to TRBJ2-5, with 14 nucleotides matching TRBD2. In germline, CDR1 is SGHNT, CDR2 YYREEE (reference sequence). This CDR3 is built from 18 residues. The V and J ends lost 4 bases and 5 bases, in that order; junction bases with no gene match: 13. CDR3 residues: CASSPKGTSGGRRETQYF. DNA for the CDR3: TGTGCCAGCAGCCCGAAGGGGACTAGCGGGGGCAGGCGGGAGACCCAGTACTTC.

V and J are TRBV27 and TRBJ1-2, with D tentatively TRBD1 (6 bases). CDR1 is MNHEY and CDR2 is SMNVEV in the germline V gene (reference sequence). CDR3 length: 14 amino acids. The V end was cut by 3 bases, the J end by 7 bases, with 15 bases between. CDR3 sequence: CASSLNRAAPGYTF. The CDR3 bases are TGTGCCAGCAGTTTGAACAGGGCCGCCCCTGGCTACACCTTC.